The next 28 T cell receptor beta chains were all read from a single sample in a study of blood T cells in healthy people across ages (dated by TCRdb to about 2015). Libraries were made using 5' RACE. The instrument given in TCRdb is Illumina HiSeq 2500. A second PCR of roughly 7 to 11 cycles was performed with a sample-barcoded 5' primer and a J-beta primer mix. Using fastp at Q25 and MiXCR, TCRdb reprocessed the public reads and kept productive beta chains. All rows with the same CDR3 protein become a single entry with the most common DNA and genes. In this sample the table shows about 1 million distinct CDR3 sequences, 35% to 55% of which occur a single time. Of the sample, 15% to 20% is held by the ten largest clones. The specimen was blood. Every receptor here comes from a woman in her sixties or seventies in good health.

The chain has TRBV29-1 and TRBJ2-2; 11 bases agree with TRBD2. The length of the CDR3 is 15 residues. The germline gives CDR1 SQVTM, CDR2 ANQGSEA. J was trimmed by 0 bases and V by 4 bases; bases with no gene match: 1. CDR3 in amino acids: CSVGGLAANTGELFF. CDR3 DNA: TGCAGCGTTGGGGGACTAGCGGCGAACACCGGGGAGCTGTTTTTT.

This chain joins TRBV4-2 and TRBJ2-7; the D gene is possibly TRBD2 (5 bases). V gave up 2 bases and J gave up 5 bases, with 10 bases separating them. There are 13 residues in the CDR3. The germline CDR1 and CDR2 sequences are LGHNA and YNFKEQ. The CDR3 reads CASSQPDSHEQYF. The CDR3 coding sequence is TGTGCCAGCAGCCAACCGGACTCTCACGAGCAGTACTTC.

This clonotype has only a few counts. The chain recombines TRBV30 with TRBJ1-2, with a weak D call TRBD1 (6 bases). V was shortened by 8 bases and J by 8 bases, with 15 bases between the two germline ends. Per the germline V gene, CDR1 is GTSNPN and CDR2 is SVGIG (reference sequence). This CDR3 is built from 11 residues. The CDR3, as DNA: TGTGCCGGATTACAGGGTGGAGGCTACACCTTC. Residues: CAGLQGGGYTF.

About this clonotype itself: With a much larger clone just one base away, this may be a read error. The CDR3, as DNA: TGCGCCGGCAGCTTGGGACAGGACTACGAGCAGTACTTC. Translating it yields CAGSLGQDYEQYF. The chain recombines TRBV5-1 with TRBJ2-7; 8 bases align to TRBD1. This CDR3 has 13 amino acids. Germline CDR1 is SGHRS and CDR2 is YFSETQ.

This clonotype was observed many times. The V call is TRBV18, the J call TRBJ2-1; D is ambiguous. CDR1 and CDR2 from the germline V gene are KGHSH and LQKENI. The V and J ends lost 2 bases and 0 bases respectively, with 11 bases between them. The CDR3 consists of 16 residues. The CDR3 loop is CASSPNRASSYNEQFF. Written as DNA, the CDR3 is TGTGCCAGCTCACCAAATAGAGCGAGCTCCTACAATGAGCAGTTCTTC.

The rearrangement uses TRBV10-3 and TRBJ2-1, with D tentatively TRBD2 (5 bases). Near its end, the DNA agrees better with TRBJ2-7, so the J call may be wrong. The CDR3 has 16 residues. Germline CDR1 is ENHRY and CDR2 is SYGVKD. CDR3 residues: CAISESIGVSYNEQYF. As DNA, the CDR3 is TGTGCCATCAGTGAGTCGATCGGGGTCTCCTACAATGAGCAGTACTTC.

This chain uses TRBV27 with TRBJ2-2; 7 positions agree with TRBD1. With 3 bases clipped from V and 6 bases from J, the junction kept 10 bases outside the gene matches. The CDR3 sequence is 16 residues long. CDR1 is MNHEY, CDR2 SMNVEV, per germline (reference sequence). In DNA, the CDR3 is TGTGCCAGCAGTTTTGTCCGACAGGGTGGGGCCGGGGAGCTGTTTTTT. Translating it yields CASSFVRQGGAGELFF.

This clonotype appeared a few times. The V gene is TRBV21-1, the J gene TRBJ2-5. TRBV21-1 is listed as a pseudogene. CDR3 length: 14 residues. Written as DNA, the CDR3 is TGTGCCAGCAGCAAAATGGCGGCACAAGAGACCCAGTACTTC. Protein product: CASSKMAAQETQYF.

The V and J genes are TRBV3-1 and TRBJ2-7; D unclear. This CDR3 comprises 15 residues. CDR1 and CDR2 (germline): LGHDT, YNNKEL (reference sequence). Trimming took 0 bases from V and 0 from J, leaving 9 bases between them. In nucleotides, the CDR3 is TGTGCCAGCAGCCAAGAAGTGGAGAGCTCCTACGAGCAGTACTTC. This translates into CASSQEVESSYEQYF.

V usage is TRBV5-1 and J usage is TRBJ2-5; 7 bases are a match to TRBD1. CDR1 is SGHRS, CDR2 YFSETQ, per germline. The CDR3 runs 18 residues. Trimming removed 5 bases from V and 2 bases from J; junction bases left unmatched: 18. CDR3 residues: CASSGPKSTGALQETQYF. The CDR3 bases are TGCGCCAGCAGTGGCCCTAAGTCAACAGGGGCCCTTCAAGAGACCCAGTACTTC.

Turning to this clonotype: A much larger clone differs from this one at a single base, so this may be a read error. The CDR3 bases are TGTGCCAGCAGCCGGGAGAGGAGCGCAGATACGCAGTATTTT. Translation gives CASSRERSADTQYF. This chain links TRBV7-9 with TRBJ2-3, with a tentative D call TRBD2 (6 bases). Germline CDR1 and CDR2: SEHNR and FQNEAQ (reference sequence). V dropped 5 bases and J dropped 4 bases, with 13 bases sitting between them. The CDR3 has 14 residues.

The chain joins TRBV7-7 to TRBJ2-3, with 8 positions matching TRBD1. Germline V gene lookup returns CDR1 SSHAT and CDR2 FNYEAQ (reference sequence). The length of the CDR3 is 15 residues. V shed 5 bases, J shed 3 bases, and the junction held 7 bases outside the gene matches. Here the CDR3 DNA reads TGTGCCAGCAGCGCAACAGGGGGATATACAGATACGCAGTATTTT. It specifies CASSATGGYTDTQYF.

This clonotype has just a few counts. This rearrangement joins TRBV5-4 to TRBJ2-5; unclear D gene. The V end was cut by 1 base, the J end by 2 bases, with 18 bases between. This CDR3 is built from 17 residues. The germline V gene encodes CDR1 SGHNT and CDR2 YYREEE (reference sequence). CDR3 DNA sequence: TGTGCCAGCAGCTTGTTCTTTTCACAGAAACTACAAGAGACCCAGTACTTC. It codes for CASSLFFSQKLQETQYF.

V is TRBV28 and J is TRBJ2-5; 10 nucleotides agree with TRBD2. The DNA end favors TRBJ2-7, so the J call may be wrong. The CDR3 runs to 16 residues. Germline CDR1 and CDR2: MDHEN and SYDVKM. CDR3 residues: CASSRPASGRFGEQYF. The CDR3 region has the DNA TGTGCCAGCAGCCGCCCTGCTAGCGGGAGATTCGGCGAGCAGTACTTC.

This clonotype was observed a few times. The chain combines TRBV12-3 or TRBV12-4 with TRBJ2-5; D not certain. This CDR3 has 14 amino acids. V was clipped by 6 bases and J by 0 bases, with 11 bases between them. For the CDR3, the DNA is TGTGCCAGCAGCCGATACGGTCACCAAGAGACCCAGTACTTC. It encodes CASSRYGHQETQYF.

This chain uses TRBV20-1 with TRBJ2-7; no definite D call. V was trimmed by 0 bases and J by 7 bases, leaving 16 bases between them. Germline V CDR1 and CDR2: DFQATT, SNEGSKA (reference sequence). This CDR3 is built from 14 residues. The CDR3 spells CSARDQNYLGEQYF. Written as DNA, the CDR3 is TGCAGTGCTAGAGATCAAAACTACCTGGGAGAGCAGTACTTC.

This chain connects TRBV20-1 to TRBJ2-4; D is unclear. This CDR3 has 12 amino acids. Trimming pared 1 base from V and 3 bases from J, leaving 4 bases between. Germline CDR1 and CDR2: DFQATT and SNEGSKA (reference sequence). CDR3 sequence: CSARVGKNIQYF. In DNA, the CDR3 is TGCAGTGCTAGAGTGGGCAAAAACATTCAGTACTTC.

In this sample, this clonotype turned up a few times. The chain has TRBV6-1 and TRBJ2-6, with 7 bases matching TRBD2. The length of the CDR3 is 18 residues. The germline CDR1 and CDR2 sequences are MNHNS and SASEGT. After removal of 4 bases from V and 0 bases from J, the junction contained 9 bases not matched to a gene. CDR3 coding DNA: TGTGCCAGCAGTGTGGTGTGGGGGGAGGGCTCTGGGGCCAACGTCCTGACTTTC. Protein sequence: CASSVVWGEGSGANVLTF.

The table lists this clonotype with a few counts. The rearrangement links TRBV7-6 to TRBJ2-7; D possibly corresponds to TRBD1 (6 bases). Germline V gene data show CDR1 as SGHVS and CDR2 as FNYEAQ. CDR3 length: 13 residues. With 5 bases removed from V and 5 bases from J, the gap between germline ends came to 13 bases. The CDR3 protein is CASSGEQGNEQYF. The CDR3 coding sequence is TGTGCCAGCAGCGGAGAACAGGGAAACGAGCAGTACTTC. The complete variable domain, with remaining parts taken from reference TRBV7-6 and TRBJ2-7, reads GAGVSQSPRYKVTKRGQDVALRCDPISGHVSLYWYRQALGQGPEFLTYFNYEAQQDKSGLPNDRFSAERPEGSISTLTIQRTEQRDSAMYRCASSGEQGNEQYFGPGTRLTVT.

This chain links TRBV5-6 with TRBJ2-1; 9 bases are a match to TRBD2. V lost 4 bases to trimming and J lost 9 bases; unmatched junction nucleotides: 11. The CDR3 has 15 residues. The germline V gene has CDR1 SGHDT and CDR2 YYEEEE. The CDR3 sequence: CASSDSSGIGPEQFF. CDR3 nucleotides: TGTGCCAGCAGCGACTCTAGCGGGATTGGGCCTGAGCAGTTCTTC.

The rearrangement links TRBV20-1 to TRBJ2-7; 11 positions agree with TRBD2. Unmatched junction bases numbered 17, after V lost 0 bases and J lost 7 bases. This CDR3 contains 18 residues. Per the germline V gene, CDR1 is DFQATT and CDR2 is SNEGSKA (reference sequence). The CDR3 DNA sequence: TGCAGTGCTAGAGACCTACTACTAGCGGGAGATCGGGACAATGAGCAGTACTTC. Amino acids: CSARDLLLAGDRDNEQYF.

This sequence joins TRBV7-6 and TRBJ2-1; TRBD2 aligns across 9 bases. The length of the CDR3 is 18 residues. Germline assignment: CDR1 SGHVS and CDR2 FNYEAQ. Trimming took 5 bases from V and 7 from J; bases not matched to a gene: 18. For the CDR3, the DNA is TGTGCCAGCAGCACCCGCATTCTTAGCGGGAGTAGTAGGAATGAGCAGTTCTTC. It codes for CASSTRILSGSSRNEQFF.

This clonotype was observed a few times. The chain carries TRBV27 and TRBJ1-2; a weak D match, TRBD1 (6 bases). Germline CDR1 reads MNHEY; CDR2 reads SMNVEV (reference sequence). The CDR3 totals 13 residues. V was trimmed by 2 bases and J by 8 bases, leaving 12 bases between them. The CDR3 DNA sequence: TGTGCCAGCAGTTTACGGGGGCGCGAGGGCTACACCTTC. Amino acid sequence: CASSLRGREGYTF.

V is TRBV20-1 and J is TRBJ2-1; TRBD1 aligns across 8 bases. The J call may be incorrect, as the DNA end agrees better with TRBJ2-7. The germline CDR1 and CDR2 sequences are DFQATT and SNEGSKA (reference sequence). CDR3 length: 19 amino acids. CDR3 DNA sequence: TGCAGTGCCCCGGACAGGGTGGTATTGAATTCCCTTTTGCCCTACGAGCAGTACTTC. Protein sequence: CSAPDRVVLNSLLPYEQYF.

The chain employs TRBV12-5 and TRBJ2-1, with TRBD2 identical over 7 bases. The CDR3 extends over 17 amino acids. Germline V gene sequence: CDR1 LGHNT, CDR2 FRNRAP. V gave up 0 bases and J gave up 9 bases; unmatched junction bases: 14. The CDR3 here is CASGLVLRRAGRGEQFF. As DNA, the CDR3 is TGTGCTAGTGGTTTGGTACTGAGACGAGCGGGAAGGGGTGAGCAGTTCTTC. Using reference TRBV12-5 and TRBJ2-1 for the parts outside the CDR3, the full variable domain is DARVTQTPRHKVTEMGQEVTMRCQPILGHNTVFWYRQTMMQGLELLAYFRNRAPLDDSGMPKDRFSAEMPDATLATLKIQPSEPRDSAVYFCASGLVLRRAGRGEQFFGPGTRLTVL.

This chain connects TRBV7-8 to TRBJ2-2; 7 bases fit TRBD1. There are 17 residues in the CDR3. Germline lookup yields CDR1 SGHVS and CDR2 FQNEAQ. V was pared by 5 bases and J by 1 base, with 10 bases of the junction left unmatched. This CDR3 is CASSATRNRGNTGELFF. CDR3 bases: TGTGCCAGCAGCGCGACTCGAAACAGGGGGAACACCGGGGAGCTGTTTTTT.

In its sample, this clonotype was seen a few times. V gene TRBV28 combines with J gene TRBJ2-5; 10 bases are shared with TRBD1. Germline V gene sequence: CDR1 MDHEN, CDR2 SYDVKM. V lost 6 bases and J lost 5; bases outside the gene matches: 6. The CDR3 spans 14 residues. The CDR3 nucleotides read TGTGCCAGCAGAAAACCGGGACAGGGGGAGACCCAGTACTTC. It encodes CASRKPGQGETQYF. The variable domain in full, with the rest retrieved from reference TRBV28 and TRBJ2-5, is DVKVTQSSRYLVKRTGEKVFLECVQDMDHENMFWYRQDPGLGLRLIYFSYDVKMKEKGDIPEGYSVSREKKERFSLILESASTNQTSMYLCASRKPGQGETQYFGPGTRLLVL.

The J gene is TRBJ2-1, the V gene TRBV27; 8 nucleotides align to TRBD2. Germline assignment: CDR1 MNHEY and CDR2 SMNVEV (reference sequence). V was clipped by 5 bases and J by 7 bases; unmatched bases: 22. The CDR3 length is 19 residues. DNA for the CDR3: TGTGCCAGCAGTCCTCGGCGAGGGCGGCGGGCGGGAGGAGAAAATGAGCAGTTCTTC. Amino acids: CASSPRRGRRAGGENEQFF.